This TCR beta chain was recorded in a study of CD8 T cells in Susac syndrome (dated by TCRdb to about 2019). With respect to the entire study: Repertoire sequencing was used to test whether CD8+ T cell activation and differentiation in Susac syndrome was antigen driven. Clonality of the CD8+ T cell repertoire was compared between roughly eleven healthy donors, about 14 Susac syndrome patients and fewer than 16 multiple sclerosis patients.

Looking up the germline V gene yields CDR1 MNHEY and CDR2 SVGAGI. Compared with germline, V lacks 7 bases and J lacks 0 bases; bases without a gene match: 8. There are 15 amino acids in the CDR3, from cysteine to phenylalanine inclusive. The CDR3 DNA has 45 bases and is translated from base 1. As regards this clonotype: What this receptor recognizes is not known. No clone much larger than this one lies a single base away; base qualities are absent.

RNA was extracted with the RNeasy kit and 0.5 to 1 ug was reverse transcribed using random hexamers. The immunoSEQ multiplex PCR assay, which covers 54 Vbeta and 13 Jbeta segments, was used to amplify TCR beta CDR3 regions. PCR amplification bias was corrected by using a synthetic template baseline for primer optimization and computational correction. As for the original processing: Reads were assigned to V, D and J genes according to IMGT and analyzed in immunoSEQ Analyzer, with only productive sequences retained. Clonality was calculated as one minus the Shannon entropy normalized by log2 of the number of productive unique sequences. For each patient and control, public and private clones were evaluated within the 100 most prevalent clones. Clones were defined as Susac-specific if absent from the healthy and MS cohorts, from over a thousand published viral clones and from other ImmuneACCESS disease sequences. TCRdb's own reprocessing of the public reads used fastp at Q25 and MiXCR and kept productive beta chains. Rows with one shared CDR3 protein collapse into an entry with the most common genes and DNA. TCRdb, not the authors, supplied the V and J calls. This sample has approximately 140,000 distinct CDR3 sequences in its table, and around 94% of those were observed once. Roughly 0.27% of the sample comes from the top ten.

Peripheral blood CD8+ and CD4+ T cells from healthy donors, Susac syndrome patients and multiple sclerosis patients were profiled using high-throughput TCR beta sequencing. The healthy donors served as controls matched for age and sex. CD8+ TEMRA cells were enriched by FACS, while bulk CD8+ and CD4+ T cells were purified by magnetic negative isolation. Blood was collected in EDTA tubes and processed within 24 hours, with PBMCs isolated through density gradient centrifugation. PBMCs intended for TCR sequencing were cryopreserved in liquid nitrogen and were subsequently thawed in a 37 degrees C water bath. The sorted or isolated CD4+, CD8+ and CD8+ TEMRA cells had a purity of 90% or higher. Points the paper makes about the study in general: The number of individuals in the TCR sequencing and HLA analysis was acknowledged as relatively small.

Sequenced: CD8+ T cells from PBMCs. The chain was built from TRBV6-5 and TRBJ2-7; TRBD2 lines up with 8 middle nucleotides. The sequence derives from a human donor in good health. The CDR3 has the sequence CASTPAGGPSYEQYF. The DNA is as follows: TGTGCCAGCACCCCGGCGGGAGGCCCCTCCTACGAGCAGTACTTC.